This TCR beta chain was observed in a study of neoadjuvant anti-PD-1 for oral cavity cancer. Study-wide context: Patients without progression got a fourth dose around day 43. Study-level findings and limits: Post-nivolumab, blood T cell clonality was significantly elevated in non-responders. Pretreatment Treg/Th17 ratio correlated inversely with post-treatment tumor clonality.

CDR3 length: 12 residues. Between the trimmed V and J ends, which lost 2 bases and 2 bases, there was a span of 3 bases. Germline CDR1 MNHEY, CDR2 SVGAGI. Assay used: immunoSEQ multiplex PCR; TCRdb lists only in-frame clones, some missing. The table has approximately 35,000 clones, approximately 87% seen once. Concerning this clone: Its antigen is not known.

The clonotype originates from a person between 40 and 85 years old with oral cavity squamous cell carcinoma. The chain recombines TRBV6-5 with TRBJ1-1; unclear D gene. The specimen was PBMCs, collected before nivolumab (anti-PD-1) treatment. The CDR3 DNA reads as TGTGCCAGCAGTTACATTAACACTGAAGCTTTCTTT. Its protein is CASSYINTEAFF.